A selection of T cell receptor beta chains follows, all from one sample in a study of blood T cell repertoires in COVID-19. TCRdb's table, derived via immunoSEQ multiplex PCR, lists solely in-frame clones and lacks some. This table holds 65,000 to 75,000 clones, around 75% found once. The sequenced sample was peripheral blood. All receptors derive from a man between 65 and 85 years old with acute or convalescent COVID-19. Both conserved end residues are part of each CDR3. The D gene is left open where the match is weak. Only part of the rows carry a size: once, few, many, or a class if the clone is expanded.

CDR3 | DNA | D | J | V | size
CASSIRDRVIF | TGTGCCAGCAGCATTAGGGACAGGGTTATTTTT | TRBD1 | TRBJ1-3 | TRBV11-2 | .
CASSISGRGNTGELFF | TGTGCCAGTAGTATCAGCGGGAGGGGAAACACCGGGGAGCTGTTTTTT | TRBD2 | TRBJ2-2 | TRBV19 | .
CASSSGGSTDTQYF | TGTGCCAGCAGTAGCGGGGGAAGCACAGATACGCAGTATTTT | TRBD2 | TRBJ2-3 | TRBV25-1 | .
CAIRPREGDEQFF | TGTGCCATCAGACCGCGGGAGGGTGATGAGCAGTTCTTC | TRBD2 | TRBJ2-1 | TRBV10-3 | .
CASSPRGTGNYEQYF | TGTGCCAGCAGTCCGAGAGGGACAGGGAACTACGAGCAGTACTTC | TRBD1 | TRBJ2-7 | TRBV6-5 | .
CASKPTGMNTEAFF | TGTGCCAGCAAACCGACAGGGATGAACACTGAAGCTTTCTTT | TRBD1 | TRBJ1-1 | TRBV27 | .
CASSLSSLRGNIQYF | TGTGCCAGCAGTTTATCCTCGTTAAGGGGGAACATTCAGTACTTC | . | TRBJ2-4 | TRBV27 | .
CASSFQGRDEKLFF | TGCGCCAGCAGCTTCCAGGGGAGGGATGAAAAACTGTTTTTT | . | TRBJ1-4 | TRBV5-1 | .
CASSPRGQGNLDNSPLHF | TGCGCCAGCAGCCCCCGAGGACAGGGGAATTTGGATAATTCACCCCTCCACTTT | TRBD1 | TRBJ1-6 | TRBV5-1 | .
CASSLRQDYGYTF | TGTGCCAGCAGCTTACGACAAGACTATGGCTACACCTTC | . | TRBJ1-2 | TRBV11-1 | once
CASSLKGRGSHQPQHF | TGTGCCAGCAGTTTAAAGGGCAGGGGTTCACATCAGCCCCAGCATTTT | . | TRBJ1-5 | TRBV27 | few
CASSHPRANTGELFF | TGTGCCAGCAGCCACCCGCGGGCGAACACCGGGGAGCTGTTTTTT | . | TRBJ2-2 | TRBV3-1/TRBV3-2 | few
CASSLAGTGGNTGELFF | TGTGCCAGCAGCTTGGCCGGGACAGGGGGGAACACCGGGGAGCTGTTTTTT | TRBD1 | TRBJ2-2 | TRBV5-6 | .
CASGLAGGFSYEQFF | TGTGCCAGCGGGCTAGCGGGAGGATTCAGTTATGAGCAGTTCTTC | TRBD2 | TRBJ2-1 | TRBV28 | few
CASSYAASGTGELFF | TGTGCCAGCAGCTATGCGGCTAGCGGAACCGGGGAGCTGTTTTTT | TRBD2 | TRBJ2-2 | TRBV7-3 | few
CASSQVPGDAYNEQFF | TGTGCCAGCAGCCAAGTCCCGGGAGATGCTTACAATGAGCAGTTCTTC | . | TRBJ2-1 | TRBV14 | .
CSAPRGGYGYTF | TGCAGCGCCCCGCGCGGGGGGTATGGCTACACCTTC | . | TRBJ1-2 | TRBV29-1 | .
CASSEVTNNQPQHF | TGTGCCAGCAGTGAAGTGACAAACAATCAGCCCCAGCATTTT | . | TRBJ1-5 | TRBV6-1 | many
CAIGGDSNTEAFF | TGTGCCATCGGAGGGGACTCGAACACTGAAGCTTTCTTT | . | TRBJ1-1 | TRBV10-3 | .
CASSEAIGTGMFDEQFF | TGTGCCAGCAGTGAAGCGATCGGGACAGGGATGTTCGATGAGCAGTTCTTC | TRBD1 | TRBJ2-1 | TRBV6-1 | .
CASSLGGAGQPQHF | TGTGCCAGCAGTTTGGGGGGGGCGGGTCAGCCCCAGCATTTT | . | TRBJ1-5 | TRBV28 | .
CASSPQGFTQYF | TGTGCCAGCAGCCCCCAGGGGTTTACGCAGTATTTT | . | TRBJ2-3 | TRBV7-9 | many
CASSVDRGRETQYF | TGTGCCAGCAGCGTCGACAGGGGTAGGGAGACCCAGTACTTC | TRBD1 | TRBJ2-5 | TRBV11-2 | .
CASSFGGSGANVLTF | TGCGCCAGCAGCTTTGGAGGTTCCGGGGCCAACGTCCTGACTTTC | . | TRBJ2-6 | TRBV4-3 | .
CASSLDTGQGYEQYF | TGTGCCAGCAGCTTGGATACGGGACAGGGTTACGAGCAGTACTTC | TRBD1 | TRBJ2-7 | TRBV13 | once
CASSLQGSGANVLTF | TGTGCCAGCAGCTTACAGGGCTCTGGGGCCAACGTCCTGACTTTC | . | TRBJ2-6 | TRBV11-1 | few
CASSVQGRAGGYNEQFF | TGTGCCAGCAGTGTCCAAGGTCGGGCAGGGGGGTACAATGAGCAGTTCTTC | . | TRBJ2-1 | TRBV7-2 | few
CASSETGYPGYGYTF | TGTGCCAGCAGTGAGACAGGGTACCCTGGCTATGGCTACACCTTC | TRBD1 | TRBJ1-2 | TRBV6-1 | .
CASSQEDSFGGVGTEAFF | TGTGCCAGCAGCCAAGAGGATTCTTTCGGGGGGGTCGGCACTGAAGCTTTCTTT | . | TRBJ1-1 | TRBV4-2 | .
CASSSGQSINYGYTF | TGTGCCAGCAGCTCTGGACAGTCTATTAACTATGGCTACACCTTC | . | TRBJ1-2 | TRBV7-2 | .
CASSVRPTNTDTQYF | TGTGCCAGCAGCGTACGCCCTACCAACACAGATACGCAGTATTTT | . | TRBJ2-3 | TRBV9 | .
CASSLGGGQGIGYGYTF | TGTGCCAGCAGCTTAGGGGGTGGACAGGGGATCGGCTATGGCTACACCTTC | TRBD1 | TRBJ1-2 | TRBV7-2 | few
CAISATGYNTGELFF | TGTGCCATCAGTGCTACAGGGTATAACACCGGGGAGCTGTTTTTT | . | TRBJ2-2 | TRBV10-3 | few
CASSPQASGRAGAYNEQFF | TGTGCCAGCAGTCCCCAAGCGAGCGGGAGGGCCGGCGCCTACAATGAGCAGTTCTTC | TRBD2 | TRBJ2-1 | TRBV28 | .
CASSARTGGWETQYF | TGTGCCAGCAGCGCAAGGACAGGGGGTTGGGAGACCCAGTACTTC | TRBD1 | TRBJ2-5 | TRBV9 | .
CASSFGLRGRETQYF | TGTGCCAGCAGTTTCGGACTGCGGGGAAGGGAGACCCAGTACTTC | . | TRBJ2-5 | TRBV27 | .
CATSGRGNNEQFF | TGTGCCACCAGTGGGAGGGGCAACAATGAGCAGTTCTTC | . | TRBJ2-1 | TRBV24-1 | .
CASSIPGSTGELFF | TGTGCCAGTAGTATTCCCGGGAGCACCGGGGAGCTGTTTTTT | . | TRBJ2-2 | TRBV19 | .
CASSQWGRRNEQYF | TGTGCCAGCAGCCAATGGGGGAGGCGCAACGAGCAGTACTTC | . | TRBJ2-7 | TRBV3-1/TRBV3-2 | .
CSVGGGRWGSTDTQYF | TGCAGCGTTGGGGGCGGGAGGTGGGGCAGCACAGATACGCAGTATTTT | TRBD2 | TRBJ2-3 | TRBV29-1 | once
CASSPWGGSSYEQYF | TGTGCCAGCAGCCCTTGGGGGGGGAGCTCCTACGAGCAGTACTTC | TRBD2 | TRBJ2-7 | TRBV3-1/TRBV3-2 | few
CSANSGSTEAFF | TGCAGCGCGAATTCAGGTTCCACTGAAGCTTTCTTT | . | TRBJ1-1 | TRBV29-1 | once
CSVESDYNYNEQFF | TGCAGCGTTGAAAGCGACTACAATTACAATGAGCAGTTCTTC | . | TRBJ2-1 | TRBV29-1 | once
CASSQELGYTQETQYF | TGTGCCAGCAGCCAAGAACTAGGATATACCCAAGAGACCCAGTACTTC | . | TRBJ2-5 | TRBV3-1/TRBV3-2 | few
CASSQVLNYGYTF | TGCGCCAGCAGCCAAGTTCTCAACTATGGCTACACCTTC | . | TRBJ1-2 | TRBV4-1 | .
CASKQGGNIQYF | TGTGCCAGCAAACAGGGTGGGAACATTCAGTACTTC | . | TRBJ2-4 | TRBV11-2 | .
CASSLPDRGRGYTF | TGTGCCAGCAGTTTACCTGACAGGGGACGAGGCTACACCTTC | TRBD1 | TRBJ1-2 | TRBV28 | .
CASSSWEDTEAFF | TGTGCCAGCAGCTCCTGGGAGGACACTGAAGCTTTCTTT | . | TRBJ1-1 | TRBV9 | few
CASSEREVAHTGELFF | TGTGCCAGCAGCGAAAGGGAGGTGGCCCACACCGGGGAGCTGTTTTTT | . | TRBJ2-2 | TRBV7-3 | few
CASSFSGFDTEAFF | TGTGCCAGCAGCTTTAGCGGGTTTGACACTGAAGCTTTCTTT | . | TRBJ1-1 | TRBV7-9 | .
CASSPSRGYDDNSPLHF | TGTGCCAGCAGCCCCTCGAGAGGGTACGACGATAATTCACCCCTCCACTTT | . | TRBJ1-6 | TRBV9 | .
CASSIGGKNTEAFF | TGTGCCAGTAGTATTGGAGGGAAGAACACTGAAGCTTTCTTT | . | TRBJ1-1 | TRBV19 | .
CASTPGQGYSNQPQHF | TGTGCCAGTACCCCGGGACAGGGGTATAGCAATCAGCCCCAGCATTTT | TRBD1 | TRBJ1-5 | TRBV19 | .
CASSVSSGIYEQYF | TGTGCCAGCAGCGTTAGTAGCGGGATCTACGAGCAGTACTTC | TRBD2 | TRBJ2-7 | TRBV9 | .
CASSKGQGAVGELFF | TGCGCCAGCAGCAAGGGACAGGGGGCGGTCGGGGAGCTGTTTTTT | TRBD1 | TRBJ2-2 | TRBV5-1 | .
CASSLSVYGYTF | TGTGCCAGCAGTTTATCAGTGTATGGCTACACCTTC | . | TRBJ1-2 | TRBV28 | few